The 32 T cell receptor beta chains below all came from one sample that was sequenced in a study of tumor-infiltrating lymphocytes in primary liver carcinoma (dated by TCRdb to 2016 to 2017). Total RNA and DNA were co-extracted from 20-30 mg of bulk tissue with the AllPrep DNA/RNA mini kit, without cell sorting. Data came from an Illumina HiSeq 2500. Starting from around 520 ng total RNA, TCRbeta-specific cDNA was produced by reverse transcription with a constant-region primer and ProtoScript II reverse transcriptase. TCRbeta libraries were built with three nested multiplex PCR rounds, a slightly modified ARM-PCR procedure. Each of the first two PCR rounds ran for about 10 cycles using multiplex TRBV1-TRBV30 forward primers together with a Cbeta reverse primer. TCRdb handled the public reads itself, with Q25 trimming in fastp and clone calling in MiXCR, and kept productive beta chains. Rows matching on CDR3 protein sequence are summarized as one entry with the most common DNA and genes. The sample profile shows tens of thousands of distinct CDR3 sequences; about 65% of them were found once. Around two fifths of the sample belongs to the ten largest clones.

Sequencing used liver tumor tissue from sampling region 4. Interpreted using the paper, the cell subset or site label stands for: tumor region T4, right-lateral pole. The receptors were gathered from a middle-aged man with primary liver carcinoma and hepatitis B virus infection.

As to this clonotype: Mismatch with germline at one junction end may stem from a read error. The CDR3 region is CASSLARAYTNERIF. The CDR3 nucleotides are TGTGCCAGCAGCTTAGCTCGGGCCTATACTAATGAGCGGATCTTC. V gene TRBV11-2 combines with J gene TRBJ2-1; tentative D call: TRBD2 (5 bases). Germline loops: CDR1 SGHAT, CDR2 FQNNGV. This CDR3 has 15 residues.

Turning to this clonotype: The junction shows a germline mismatch at one end, possibly a read error. The V call is TRBV4-3, the J call TRBJ2-1; unclear D gene. Germline V gives CDR1 LGHNA, CDR2 YSLEER. This CDR3 region has 15 residues. The CDR3 DNA sequence: TGCGCCAACAGCCAAGATTTAGGCTCCTACAATGAGCAGGTCTTC. Translation gives CANSQDLGSYNEQVF.

As concerns this clonotype: Since no conserved phenylalanine or tryptophan closes the CDR3, a read error is the likely cause. The V and J genes are TRBV11-2 and TRBJ2-5; TRBD2 might be the D (6 bases). The length of the CDR3 is 15 residues. Germline values: CDR1 SGHAT, CDR2 FQNNGV. Between the trimmed V and J ends, which lost 5 bases and 4 bases, there was a span of 17 bases. CDR3 protein: CASSGGSSGAETQYL. The CDR3 nucleotides read TGTGCCAGCAGCGGGGGGAGCTCCGGAGCAGAGACCCAGTACCTC.

Note on this clonotype: A read error may be the cause here, since a much bigger clone is one base away. The chain carries TRBV29-1 and TRBJ2-7, with 7 positions matching TRBD1. Germline lookup yields CDR1 SQVTM and CDR2 ANQGSEA. This CDR3 is 12 amino acids long. The CDR3 loop is CSVKDRTYEHYF. CDR3 DNA: TGCAGCGTGAAGGACAGGACTTACGAGCATTACTTC.

Notes on this clonotype: This may stem from a read error, because a much larger clone lies one nucleotide away. The chain combines TRBV10-3 with TRBJ1-1, with D possibly matching TRBD1 (5 bases). This CDR3 region has 14 residues. CDR1 is ENHRY and CDR2 is SYGVKD in the germline V gene. The CDR3 protein is CAVSESWGGTKAFF. CDR3 nucleotides: TGTGCCGTCAGTGAGTCGTGGGGGGGGACTAAAGCTTTCTTT.

Remarks on this clonotype: Relative to the germline gene, one junction end is altered; a read error may explain this. The V call is TRBV10-1, the J call TRBJ2-1; D is ambiguous. The germline CDR1 and CDR2 sequences are WNHNN and SYGVQD (reference sequence). The CDR3 length is 13 residues. The CDR3 is CASSAELYNEQFF. In nucleotides, the CDR3 is TGCGCCAGTAGTGCTGAACTTTACAATGAGCAGTTCTTC.

Comments on this clonotype: Mismatch with germline at one junction end may stem from a read error. The rearrangement joins TRBV6-5 to TRBJ2-2; 7 positions match TRBD1. Germline assignment: CDR1 MNHEY and CDR2 SVGAGI. The CDR3 is 14 amino acids. This CDR3 reads CASSYGGPTGERFF. CDR3 nucleotide sequence: TGTGCCAGCAGTTATGGGGGTCCTACAGGGGAGCGGTTTTTT.

As to this clonotype: The junction does not match germline at one end; this may be a read error. The chain combines TRBV4-2 with TRBJ2-1; possible D gene TRBD2, 6 bases. The germline V gene has CDR1 LGHNA and CDR2 YNFKEQ. This CDR3 has 15 amino acids. CDR3 DNA: TGTGCCAGCAGCCGGGATTGGACTACCGGCGGTGAGCACTTCTTC. It translates to CASSRDWTTGGEHFF.

A note on this clonotype: A junction end diverges from the germline sequence, so it may reflect a read error. V usage is TRBV6-1 and J usage is TRBJ2-1; D possibly matches TRBD1 or TRBD2 (5 bases each). This CDR3 is 15 amino acids long. The V gene's germline CDR1 is MNHNS and CDR2 SASEGT. The CDR3 loop is CASGRPGPGYNEQFF. The CDR3 region has the DNA TGTGCCAGTGGAAGACCGGGGCCTGGCTACAATGAGCAGTTTTTC.

This clonotype was observed at least ten times. A much larger clone lies a single base off, so this may be a read error. The chain has TRBV29-1 and TRBJ1-5, with D possibly being TRBD1 (6 bases). The CDR3 length is 13 residues. Germline V lookup: CDR1 SQVTM, CDR2 ANQGSEA. In DNA, the CDR3 is TGCAGCGTTGTCGGACAGATCAATCAGTCCCAGCATTTT. This gives the protein CSVVGQINQSQHF.

As regards this clonotype: The final CDR3 position lacks the conserved phenylalanine or tryptophan, pointing to a likely read error. The DNA is left out, because the CDR3 cannot be placed on it with certainty; the CDR3 is given as TCRdb lists it. The V gene is TRBV5-1, the J gene TRBJ2-3; the table assigns TRBD2, which was not confirmed against the DNA. Germline CDR1 reads SGHRS; CDR2 reads YFSETQ. 16 amino acids form the CDR3, both terminal residues included. CDR3 sequence: CASSLGAGDWGDTHYL.

As for this clonotype: One junction end does not reproduce the germline sequence, and a read error may be involved. The chain carries TRBV11-2 and TRBJ1-4; D is ambiguous. This CDR3 region has 15 residues. The V gene's germline CDR1 is SGHAT and CDR2 FQNNGV. The CDR3 nucleotides are TGTGCCAGCAGTTTAGACGGGTTCGCTAGTGAAAGACTGTTTTTT. Amino acids: CASSLDGFASERLFF.

About this clonotype: Possible read error: a much larger clone is one base away. V gene TRBV6-1 combines with J gene TRBJ2-2, with a possible D match to TRBD2 (5 bases). Trimming took off 0 bases at V and 0 bases at J, with 14 bases between the two ends. Germline-derived CDR1 and CDR2 are MNHNS and SASEGT. The CDR3 length is 18 residues. CDR3 residues: CASSEALLWGANTGELFF. CDR3 nucleotide sequence: TGTGCCAGCAGTGAAGCGCTTCTATGGGGAGCGAACACCGGGGAGCTGTTTTTT.

This chain links TRBV10-1 with TRBJ2-2; 11 bases agree with TRBD1. J gave up 5 bases and V 10 bases, and 12 bases lay outside the gene matches. There are 16 residues in the CDR3. Germline lookup yields CDR1 WNHNN and CDR2 SYGVQD (reference sequence). The CDR3 DNA reads TGCGCCAACGGAACGGTGGGGACAGGGGGGACCGGGGAGCTGTTTTTT. Translated: CANGTVGTGGTGELFF.

On this clonotype itself: The junction and the germline gene differ at one end; a read error may be behind it. The chain has TRBV7-9 and TRBJ2-7; D may be TRBD2 (5 bases). Germline lookup yields CDR1 SEHNR and CDR2 FQNEAQ (reference sequence). This CDR3 is built from 12 residues. The CDR3 loop reads CARSWTDYEQYF. The CDR3 coding sequence is TGTGCCAGAAGCTGGACTGATTACGAGCAGTACTTC.

Turning to this clonotype: No conserved phenylalanine or tryptophan ends this CDR3, so it is likely a read error. The chain carries TRBV5-6 and TRBJ1-5, with 7 bases fitting TRBD1. After removal of 4 bases from V and 4 bases from J, the junction contained 5 bases not matched to a gene. Germline assignment: CDR1 SGHDT and CDR2 YYEEEE. The CDR3 sequence is 14 residues long. CDR3 protein: CASSTQGGNQPQHY. CDR3 DNA sequence: TGTGCCAGCAGCACCCAGGGGGGAAATCAGCCCCAGCATTAT.

Details on this clonotype: This sequence may be a read error, since a much larger clone differs from it by one base. The rearrangement uses TRBV29-1 and TRBJ2-2, with 8 nucleotides matching TRBD1. The CDR3 has 14 amino acids. Germline V gives CDR1 SQVTM, CDR2 ANQGSEA. CDR3 in amino acids: CSVQGQGNIGELFF. The CDR3 DNA sequence: TGCAGCGTTCAAGGACAGGGTAACATCGGGGAGCTGTTTTTT.

The chain links TRBV10-3 to TRBJ2-3, with D possibly being TRBD1 (5 bases). Germline CDR1 and CDR2: ENHRY and SYGVKD. CDR3 length: 14 residues. Trimming pared 2 bases from V and 4 bases from J, leaving 10 bases between. DNA for the CDR3: TGTGCCATCAGTGAGGCCCCAGGGCCAGATACGCAGTATTTT. Encoded protein: CAISEAPGPDTQYF.

Comments on this clonotype: One end of the junction fails to match germline, which may point to a read error. The rearrangement links TRBV11-2 to TRBJ2-1, with 8 bases identical to TRBD2. This CDR3 has 17 amino acids. Looked up from germline, CDR1 is SGHAT and CDR2 is FQNNGV. The DNA for the CDR3 is TGTGCCAGCAGCTTAGATAGGGGCGGGAGGTTCCACAATGAACAGTTCTTC. Amino acid sequence: CASSLDRGGRFHNEQFF. The full variable domain, in which reference TRBV11-2 and TRBJ2-1 provide the parts outside the CDR3, is EAGVAQSPRYKIIEKRQSVAFWCNPISGHATLYWYQQILGQGPKLLIQFQNNGVVDDSQLPKDRFSAERLKGVDSTLKIQPAKLEDSAVYLCASSLDRGGRFHNEQFFGPGTRLTVL.

The rearrangement uses TRBV6-5 and TRBJ1-2; D is undetermined. The CDR3 is 13 residues long. Germline values: CDR1 MNHEY, CDR2 SVGAGI. In nucleotides, the CDR3 is TGTGTCACTAGGGTCGTGGTCAACTATGGCTACACCTTC. Amino acids: CVTRVVVNYGYTF.

As to this clonotype: Being one base from a much bigger clone, this may be a read error. V is TRBV4-3 and J is TRBJ2-1; unclear D gene. Germline V gives CDR1 LGHNA, CDR2 YSLEER. CDR3 length equals 12 residues. The chain's CDR3 is CAISGPYNEQLF. The CDR3 DNA is TGCGCCATCAGTGGCCCCTACAATGAGCAGCTCTTC.

The chain has TRBV6-1 and TRBJ2-1; 8 positions agree with TRBD1. This CDR3 contains 14 residues. Germline V lookup: CDR1 MNHNS, CDR2 SASEGT. The trim removed 2 bases at V and 12 bases at J, leaving 9 bases unmatched. CDR3 residues: CASSEWQGADGQFF. CDR3 coding DNA: TGTGCCAGCAGTGAATGGCAGGGGGCGGATGGGCAGTTCTTC.

Turning to this clonotype: One end of the junction fails to match germline, which may point to a read error. The chain combines TRBV11-1 with TRBJ2-4; TRBD2 matches at 7 bases. The CDR3 covers 17 residues. Germline V gene lookup returns CDR1 SGHAT and CDR2 FQDESV (reference sequence). The CDR3 here is CASSLPGTTGTKNTQYF. Here the CDR3 DNA reads TGTGCCAGCAGCCTTCCCGGGACTACCGGGACCAAAAACACTCAGTACTTC.

This rearrangement joins TRBV6-2 or TRBV6-3 to TRBJ2-7; 8 bases are shared with TRBD1. The junction had 12 bases not matched to a gene; V was cut back by 6 bases and J by 8 bases. CDR3 length: 14 residues. Germline CDR1 MNHEY, CDR2 SVGEGT. This chain's CDR3 is CASSLRDRTHKQYF. CDR3 nucleotides: TGTGCCAGCAGCCTCCGGGACAGGACCCACAAGCAGTACTTC.

With regard to this clonotype: Germline is not matched at one junction end, which may reflect a read error. The chain is built from TRBV4-2 and TRBJ2-2; the match to TRBD2 covers 10 bases. The length of the CDR3 is 16 residues. Germline loops: CDR1 LGHNA, CDR2 YNFKEQ. The CDR3 DNA reads as TGTGCCAGCAGCCAAGGTCGACTAGCGGGCACCAGGGAGCTGTTTTTT. It translates to CASSQGRLAGTRELFF.

The chain links TRBV12-3 or TRBV12-4 to TRBJ1-1, with D possibly matching TRBD1 (6 bases). This CDR3 region has 13 residues. V gave up 5 bases and J gave up 5 bases, with 12 bases separating them. CDR3 DNA sequence: TGTGCCAGCAGTATGGGGGCTGGGACTGAAGCTTTCTTT. Protein product: CASSMGAGTEAFF.

As concerns this clonotype: The conserved phenylalanine or tryptophan is not found at the CDR3 terminus, so this likely reflects a read error. This sequence joins TRBV5-1 and TRBJ2-1, with TRBD2 as a possible D gene (7 bases). Germline V gene lookup returns CDR1 SGHRS and CDR2 YFSETQ. This CDR3 is 16 amino acids long. CDR3 nucleotide sequence: TGCGCCAGCGGCTTGACAGGCGGGAGTAGATACAATGAGCAGTTCTTG. It is translated as CASGLTGGSRYNEQFL.

Note on this clonotype: A read error may produce the germline difference seen at one junction end. The chain combines TRBV6-2 or TRBV6-3 with TRBJ2-3; no clear D. The CDR3 spans 16 residues. Germline lookup yields CDR1 MNHEY and CDR2 SVGEGT. CDR3 nucleotides: TGTGCCAGCAGTAGTCCCTTCGTAGTGGGCACAGATACGCGGTATTTT. It codes for CASSSPFVVGTDTRYF.

In this sample, this clonotype turned up a few times. This clone may be a read error of a much larger clone one base away. The chain uses TRBV4-3 and TRBJ1-2; possibly TRBD1 for D (5 bases). V was trimmed by 3 bases and J by 2 bases, leaving 16 bases between them. From germline, CDR1 is LGHNA and CDR2 YSLEER. The CDR3 is 16 amino acids. This chain's CDR3 is CASSQVGAGRNYGYTF. The CDR3 DNA sequence: TGCGCCAGCAGCCAGGTAGGGGCAGGGAGGAACTATGGCTACACCTTC.

The rearrangement uses TRBV5-1 and TRBJ2-3, with a weak D call TRBD2 (6 bases). Germline V lookup: CDR1 SGHRS, CDR2 YFSETQ. This CDR3 is 14 amino acids long. Trimming pared 5 bases from V and 5 bases from J, leaving 15 bases between. CDR3 sequence (DNA): TGCGCCAGCAGAATTCAGGAGGGCATAGATACGCAGTATTTT. Protein product: CASRIQEGIDTQYF.

For this clonotype: This may arise from a read error, as a much more abundant clone is one base away. V gene TRBV5-1 combines with J gene TRBJ1-2; a possible D gene is TRBD1 (5 bases). The CDR3 is 13 amino acids. CDR1 SGHRS and CDR2 YFSETQ come from the germline V gene. Trimming stripped 5 bases from V and 3 bases from J, with 11 bases between. The CDR3 loop reads CASSEGLYYGYTF. As DNA, the CDR3 is TGCGCCAGCAGTGAGGGGCTTTACTATGGCTACACCTTC.

Of note for this clonotype: This clone may be a read error of a much larger clone one base away. The CDR3: CANSRIGETEAFF. The CDR3 DNA reads TGTGCCAACAGTAGAATAGGGGAAACAGAAGCTTTCTTT. The chain recombines TRBV6-5 with TRBJ1-1, with TRBD1 as a possible D gene (5 bases). Germline CDR1 MNHEY, CDR2 SVGAGI. The CDR3 has 13 amino acids.